The clone carrying this T cell receptor (beta chain) was seen once. This specimen comes from a study of blood T cell repertoires in COVID-19. The CDR3 consists of 15 residues. Germline V CDR1 and CDR2: LNHNV, YYDKDF (reference sequence). The V and J ends lost 0 bases and 0 bases, in that order; junction bases with no gene match: 2. Clones were sequenced by immunoSEQ multiplex PCR, and TCRdb holds only the in-frame ones, with some missing. The sample lists fewer than 250,000 clones; over 75% were seen once. This chain links TRBV15 with TRBJ2-7; 7 bases fit TRBD2. The clonotype was recovered from a woman younger than 45 who had been exposed to COVID-19. The sample consisted of PBMCs or T cells enriched from blood (not recorded which). CDR3 DNA sequence: TGTGCCACCAGCAGAGATGGGACTACCTCCTACGAGCAGTACTTC. Its translation: CATSRDGTTSYEQYF.